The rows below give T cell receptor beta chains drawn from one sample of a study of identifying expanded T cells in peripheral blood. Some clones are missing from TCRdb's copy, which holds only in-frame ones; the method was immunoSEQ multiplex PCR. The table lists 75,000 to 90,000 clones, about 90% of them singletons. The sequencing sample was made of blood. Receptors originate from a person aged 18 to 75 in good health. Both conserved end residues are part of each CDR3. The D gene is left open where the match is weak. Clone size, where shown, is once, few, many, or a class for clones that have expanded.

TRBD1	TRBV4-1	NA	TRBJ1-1	TGCGCCAGCAGCCAAGATCTTTTGGGACAGGTCACTGAAGCTTTCTTT	CASSQDLLGQVTEAFF
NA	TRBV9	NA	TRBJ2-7	TGTGCCAGCAGCGTAGCCACCAACTCCTACGAGCAGTACTTC	CASSVATNSYEQYF
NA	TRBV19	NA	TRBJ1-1	TGTGCCAGTAGTACCGGACCGAACACTGAAGCTTTCTTT	CASSTGPNTEAFF
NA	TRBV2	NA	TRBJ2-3	TGTGCCAGCAGTGAAGCGCTTTTCATTGATACGCAGTATTTT	CASSEALFIDTQYF
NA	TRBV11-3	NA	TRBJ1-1	TGTGCCAGCAGCCCTCAGCCAGGGGACACTGAAGCTTTCTTT	CASSPQPGDTEAFF
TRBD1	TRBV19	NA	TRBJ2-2	TGTGCCAGTACCAAGGACAGGGGAGGAAACACCGGGGAGCTGTTTTTT	CASTKDRGGNTGELFF
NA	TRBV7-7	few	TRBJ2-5	TGTGCCAGCAGCGCGAGTCCCACGGCGCGAGAGACCCAGTACTTC	CASSASPTARETQYF
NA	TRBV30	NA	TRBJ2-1	TGTGCCTGGAGTAGCCCCCGGGAATACGCCTACAATGAGCAGTTCTTC	CAWSSPREYAYNEQFF
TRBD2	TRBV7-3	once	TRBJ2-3	TGTGCCAGCAGCTTAACACTTGCGGGAGCTTCAGATACGCAGTATTTT	CASSLTLAGASDTQYF
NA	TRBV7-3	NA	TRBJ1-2	TGTGCCAGCAGCTCTTCGGACGGTCTCAGCACCTTC	CASSSSDGLSTF
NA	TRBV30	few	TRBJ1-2	TGTGCCTGGAGTCCAGGGGAGAGATATGGCTACACCTTC	CAWSPGERYGYTF
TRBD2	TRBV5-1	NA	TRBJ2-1	TGCGCCAGCCCCCGGGGGGTCAGCTCCTACAATGAGCAGTTCTTC	CASPRGVSSYNEQFF
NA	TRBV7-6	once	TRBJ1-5	TGTGCCAGCAGCTTACAAGATAGCAATCAGCCCCAGCATTTT	CASSLQDSNQPQHF
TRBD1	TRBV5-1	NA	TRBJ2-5	TGCGCCAGCAGCTCCGGGACAGGGGGAGAGACCCAGTACTTC	CASSSGTGGETQYF
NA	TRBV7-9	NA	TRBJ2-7	TGTGCCAGCAGCCTGACAAGCTACGAGCAGTACTTC	CASSLTSYEQYF
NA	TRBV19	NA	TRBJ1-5	TGTGCCAGTAGTAGGAGTGGGGGCGATCAGCCCCAGCATTTT	CASSRSGGDQPQHF
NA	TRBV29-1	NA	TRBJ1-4	TGCAGCGTTCATCTTCGGGACTCGGGGGAAAAACTGTTTTTT	CSVHLRDSGEKLFF